Detailed here is one T cell receptor beta chain. Its antigen is unidentified. V lost 1 base, J lost 9 bases, and 7 bases lay in between. Germline V gene lookup returns CDR1 LNHDA and CDR2 SQIVND (reference sequence). The CDR3 has 12 residues. Each CDR3 protein gets one entry after TCRdb re-called the 5' RACE reads with MiXCR. In the table there are 36,000 or so distinct CDR3 sequences, roughly 9.6% of which are singletons. This entry comes from a study of CD8 T cells in ankylosing spondylitis. Regarding the study as a whole: Disease-linked clones were CD8+ and relatively rare in peripheral blood.

This receptor was taken from a male donor with ankylosing spondylitis. The sequenced sample consisted of synovial fluid, either unsorted or a sorted T cell fraction (not recorded which). The rearrangement uses TRBV19 and TRBJ2-1, with a weak D call TRBD1 (5 bases). The CDR3 loop is CASSIGGSEQFF. The DNA of the CDR3 is TGTGCCAGTAGTATAGGGGGCAGTGAGCAGTTCTTC.